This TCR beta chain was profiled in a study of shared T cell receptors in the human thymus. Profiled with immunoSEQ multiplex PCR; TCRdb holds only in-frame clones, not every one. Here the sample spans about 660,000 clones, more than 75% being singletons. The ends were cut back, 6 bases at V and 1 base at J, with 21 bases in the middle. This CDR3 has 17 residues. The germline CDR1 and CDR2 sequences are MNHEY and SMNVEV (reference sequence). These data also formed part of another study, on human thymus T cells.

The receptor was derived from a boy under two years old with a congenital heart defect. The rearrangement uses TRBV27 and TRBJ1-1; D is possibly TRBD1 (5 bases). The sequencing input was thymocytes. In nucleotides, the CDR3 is TGTGCCAGCAGGCCAGGAGCAGGGAGGAACCCGAACACTGAAGCTTTCTTT. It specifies CASRPGAGRNPNTEAFF.